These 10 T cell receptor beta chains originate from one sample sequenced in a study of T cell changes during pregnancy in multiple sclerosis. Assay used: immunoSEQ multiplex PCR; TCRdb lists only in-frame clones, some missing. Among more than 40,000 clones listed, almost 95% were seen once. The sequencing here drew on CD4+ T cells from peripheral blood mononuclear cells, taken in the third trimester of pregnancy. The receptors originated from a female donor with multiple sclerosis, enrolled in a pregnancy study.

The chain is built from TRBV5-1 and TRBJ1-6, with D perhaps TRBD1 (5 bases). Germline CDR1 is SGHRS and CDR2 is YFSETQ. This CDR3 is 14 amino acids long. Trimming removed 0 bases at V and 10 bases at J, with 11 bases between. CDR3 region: CASSLEWGDSPLHF. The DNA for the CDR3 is TGCGCCAGCAGCTTGGAGTGGGGGGACTCACCCCTCCACTTT. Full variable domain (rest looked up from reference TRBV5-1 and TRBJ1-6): KAGVTQTPRYLIKTRGQQVTLSCSPISGHRSVSWYQQTPGQGLQFLFEYFSETQRNKGNFPGRFSGRQFSNSRSEMNVSTLELGDSALYLCASSLEWGDSPLHFGNGTRLTVT.

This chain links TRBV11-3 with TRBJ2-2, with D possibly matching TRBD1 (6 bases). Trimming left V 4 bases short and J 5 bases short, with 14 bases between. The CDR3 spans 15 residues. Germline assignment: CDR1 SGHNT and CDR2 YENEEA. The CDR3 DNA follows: TGTGCCAGCAGCTCCGGACAGTCAGGGACCGGGGAGCTGTTTTTT. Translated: CASSSGQSGTGELFF.

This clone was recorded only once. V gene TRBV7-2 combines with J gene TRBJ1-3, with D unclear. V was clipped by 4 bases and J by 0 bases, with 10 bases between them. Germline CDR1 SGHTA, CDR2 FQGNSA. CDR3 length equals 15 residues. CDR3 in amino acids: CASSSDSSSGNTIYF. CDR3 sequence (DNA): TGTGCCAGCAGCTCGGACTCGTCCTCTGGAAACACCATATATTTT.

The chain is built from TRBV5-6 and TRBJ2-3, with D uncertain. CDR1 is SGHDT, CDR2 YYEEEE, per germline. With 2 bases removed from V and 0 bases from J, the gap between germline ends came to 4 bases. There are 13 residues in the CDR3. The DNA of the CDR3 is TGTGCCAGCAGCTTCCAGAGCACAGATACGCAGTATTTT. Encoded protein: CASSFQSTDTQYF.

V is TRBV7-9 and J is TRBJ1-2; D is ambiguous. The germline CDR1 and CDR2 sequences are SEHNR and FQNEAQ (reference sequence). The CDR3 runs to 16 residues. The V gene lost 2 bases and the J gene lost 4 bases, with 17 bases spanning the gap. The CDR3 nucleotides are TGTGCCAGCAGCTTAAGTTTGAGTATGGTTAGCTATGGCTACACCTTC. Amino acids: CASSLSLSMVSYGYTF.

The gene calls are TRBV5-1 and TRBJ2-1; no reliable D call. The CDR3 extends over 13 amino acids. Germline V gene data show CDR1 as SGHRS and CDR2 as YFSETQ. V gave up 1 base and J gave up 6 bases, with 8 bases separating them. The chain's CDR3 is CASSLFRSNEQFF. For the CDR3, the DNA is TGCGCCAGCAGCTTGTTTAGGAGCAATGAGCAGTTCTTC.

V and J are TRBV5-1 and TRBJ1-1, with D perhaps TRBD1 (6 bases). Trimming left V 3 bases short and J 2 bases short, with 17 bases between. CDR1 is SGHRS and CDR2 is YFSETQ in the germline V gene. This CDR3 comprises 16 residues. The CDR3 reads CASSSDSVGANTEAFF. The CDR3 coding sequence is TGCGCCAGCAGCTCGGACAGTGTAGGGGCAAACACTGAAGCTTTCTTT.

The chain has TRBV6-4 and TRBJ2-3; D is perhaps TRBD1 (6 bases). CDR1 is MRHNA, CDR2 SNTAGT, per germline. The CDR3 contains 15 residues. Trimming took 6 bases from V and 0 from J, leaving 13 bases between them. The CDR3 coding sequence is TGTGCCAGCAGGGAACAGGGTCTTAGCACAGATACGCAGTATTTT. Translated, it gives CASREQGLSTDTQYF.

The CDR3 sequence is CASSRSQGTGEQYF. The CDR3 DNA reads as TGTGCCAGCAGCCGATCCCAGGGGACCGGCGAGCAGTACTTC. The chain recombines TRBV11-3 with TRBJ2-7; maybe TRBD1 (6 bases). Germline V lookup: CDR1 SGHNT, CDR2 YENEEA. The CDR3 spans 14 residues. Trimming stripped 5 bases from V and 6 bases from J, with 17 bases between.

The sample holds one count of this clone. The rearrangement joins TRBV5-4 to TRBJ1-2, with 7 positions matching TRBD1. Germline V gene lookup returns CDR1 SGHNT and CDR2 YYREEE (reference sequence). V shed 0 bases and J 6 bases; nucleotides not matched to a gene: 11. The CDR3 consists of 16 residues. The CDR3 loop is CASSLERPGGNNGYTF. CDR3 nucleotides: TGTGCCAGCAGCTTGGAACGTCCAGGGGGGAACAATGGCTACACCTTC.